The entry below describes one T cell receptor beta chain. What it recognizes is unknown. The authors reverse transcribed all of the isolated RNA, so sequencing captured expressed TCRB transcripts. The method was immunoSEQ multiplex PCR; TCRdb's version includes in-frame clones alone and lacks a portion of them. Of 600,000 to 750,000 clones in the sample, about an eighth were seen once. The V segment lost 5 bases and the J segment 3 bases; nucleotides outside the gene matches: 2. CDR1 and CDR2 (germline): WSHSY, SAAADI. This CDR3 is 16 amino acids long. The data are from a study of beta chain features in type 1 diabetes. Study results and caveats: In every one of the four CD4+ subsets, TCRB CDR3s were moderately but significantly shorter in Type 1 diabetes patients.

The sequence came from a man aged 25 to 45 with type 1 diabetes. The specimen sequenced was naive CD4+ T cells from blood. V is TRBV10-2 and J is TRBJ2-6; 12 bases line up with TRBD1. The CDR3 DNA follows: TGCGCCAGCAGTCGGGACAGGGGGCTTGGGGCCAACGTCCTGACTTTC. Its translation: CASSRDRGLGANVLTF.